The 22 T cell receptor beta chains presented below share a single source sample, sequenced in a study of circulating and synovial CD4+ cells in juvenile arthritis (dated by TCRdb to about 2014). The library was built by means of the immunoSEQ multiplex PCR assay. This is the immuneACCESS table as TCRdb keeps it, with only in-frame sequences that have V and J called. A part of the clones is gone; compared with another copy, unresolved V genes explain less than half, and the rest is unexplained. The sample contains around 3,000 clones, approximately 86% of them found a single time. Approximately 4.4% of the sample is held by the ten biggest clonotypes. The sample was CD4+ T cells from synovial fluid. The receptors shown here come from a human donor with juvenile idiopathic arthritis.

J is TRBJ2-3 and V is TRBV10-1; 7 positions agree with TRBD2. Germline V gene data show CDR1 as WNHNN and CDR2 as SYGVQD (reference sequence). V was pared by 4 bases and J by 4 bases, with 5 bases of the junction left unmatched. There are 14 residues in the CDR3. DNA of the CDR3: TGCGCCAGCAGTGTAAGGGCGGGAGCAGATACGCAGTATTTT. Translating gives CASSVRAGADTQYF.

The CDR3 sequence is CASSQVGGASQDTQYF. CDR3 sequence (DNA): TGCGCCAGCAGCCAAGTCGGCGGGGCCAGCCAAGATACGCAGTATTTT. The rearrangement uses TRBV4-3 and TRBJ2-3; perhaps TRBD2 as D (6 bases). This CDR3 is built from 16 residues. Germline CDR1 LGHNA, CDR2 YSLEER. Trimming left V 1 base short and J 5 bases short, with 16 bases between.

V and J are TRBV11-2 and TRBJ1-4; 7 bases line up with TRBD1. V lost 2 bases, J lost 5 bases, and 11 bases stayed unmatched. The CDR3 loop spans 17 amino acids. Germline V lookup: CDR1 SGHAT, CDR2 FQNNGV. The CDR3 DNA sequence: TGTGCCAGCAGCTTATTCTCCTATGGCAGGGGGAATGAAAAACTGTTTTTT. This sequence encodes CASSLFSYGRGNEKLFF.

The V and J genes are TRBV7-2 and TRBJ2-5; 8 bases map to TRBD2. The CDR3 is made up of 16 amino acids. From germline, CDR1 is SGHTA and CDR2 FQGNSA. The junction had 12 bases not matched to a gene; V was cut back by 5 bases and J by 4 bases. Written as DNA, the CDR3 is TGTGCCAGCAGCCCACGGGGGGGAGTTGCTTCAGAGACCCAGTACTTC. Residues: CASSPRGGVASETQYF.

The chain recombines TRBV6-1 with TRBJ2-1; 7 positions agree with TRBD2. The ends lost 5 bases at V and 3 bases at J; junction bases unmatched: 7. The CDR3 totals 15 residues. Germline V gene lookup returns CDR1 MNHNS and CDR2 SASEGT. The DNA of the CDR3 is TGTGCCAGCAGTTTGAGCGGGATAGTCTACAATGAGCAGTTCTTC. Protein sequence: CASSLSGIVYNEQFF.

The rearrangement joins TRBV6-1 to TRBJ2-3; D is unresolved. Looked up from germline, CDR1 is MNHNS and CDR2 is SASEGT. This CDR3 spans 12 amino acids. With 4 bases removed from V and 3 bases from J, the gap between germline ends came to 5 bases. CDR3 region: CASSAGTDTQYF. The CDR3 DNA is TGTGCCAGCAGTGCAGGAACAGATACGCAGTATTTT.

The V gene is TRBV5-4, the J gene TRBJ2-5, with 9 bases matching TRBD2. The germline V gene has CDR1 SGHNT and CDR2 YYREEE (reference sequence). The ends lost 4 bases at V and 4 bases at J; junction bases unmatched: 17. There are 18 residues in the CDR3. This CDR3 reads CASSPTPGLAQVGETQYF. The DNA for the CDR3 is TGTGCCAGCAGCCCCACCCCGGGACTAGCACAAGTGGGAGAGACCCAGTACTTC.

The chain uses TRBV19 and TRBJ2-2, with D perhaps TRBD1 (6 bases). The CDR3 contains 15 residues. The germline V gene has CDR1 LNHDA and CDR2 SQIVND (reference sequence). Deletions cut 3 bases from V and 3 bases from J, with 11 bases between. The CDR3 DNA sequence: TGTGCCAGTAGTATCAGGGGTGCCGACACCGGGGAGCTGTTTTTT. This codes for CASSIRGADTGELFF.

The gene calls are TRBV27 and TRBJ1-2, with 8 nucleotides matching TRBD1. The CDR3 runs 17 residues. The J segment lost 5 bases and the V segment lost 5 bases, leaving 16 bases of the junction unmatched. From germline, CDR1 is MNHEY and CDR2 SMNVEV (reference sequence). CDR3 bases: TGTGCCAGCAGTCTAGTGACTACCGGGACAGGAAATTATGGCTACACCTTC. It encodes CASSLVTTGTGNYGYTF.

The chain recombines TRBV14 with TRBJ1-1, with TRBD1 as a possible D gene (5 bases). In germline, CDR1 is SGHDN, CDR2 FVKESK. The CDR3 has 11 residues. Trimming pared 6 bases from V and 8 bases from J, leaving 10 bases between. The CDR3 nucleotides read TGTGCCAGCAGACAACGGGGGGAAGCTTTCTTT. Protein: CASRQRGEAFF. The variable domain in full, with the rest retrieved from reference TRBV14 and TRBJ1-1, is EAGVTQFPSHSVIEKGQTVTLRCDPISGHDNLYWYRRVMGKEIKFLLHFVKESKQDESGMPNNRFLAERTGGTYSTLKVQPAELEDSGVYFCASRQRGEAFFGQGTRLTVV.

In this sample, this clone turned up once. The chain has TRBV19 and TRBJ1-2; perhaps TRBD1 as D (6 bases). With 7 bases removed from V and 4 bases from J, the gap between germline ends came to 13 bases. Per germline, CDR1 LNHDA and CDR2 SQIVND (reference sequence). This CDR3 is 13 amino acids long. CDR3 region: CASTWGGAYGYTF. The CDR3 DNA reads TGTGCCAGTACCTGGGGGGGGGCCTATGGCTACACCTTC. Supplemented by reference TRBV19 and TRBJ1-2, the full variable domain reads DGGITQSPKYLFRKEGQNVTLSCEQNLNHDAMYWYRQDPGQGLRLIYYSQIVNDFQKGDIAEGYSVSREKKESFPLTVTSAQKNPTAFYLCASTWGGAYGYTFGSGTRLTVV.

The CDR3 spells CASSLRQGARVNQPQHF. In nucleotides, the CDR3 is TGTGCCAGCAGTTTACGCCAGGGGGCGAGGGTTAATCAGCCCCAGCATTTT. The V call is TRBV28, the J call TRBJ1-5; 8 nucleotides align to TRBD1. Per germline, CDR1 MDHEN and CDR2 SYDVKM. J lost 4 bases, V lost 2 bases, and 10 bases had no gene match. CDR3 size: 17 residues.

V usage is TRBV5-6 and J usage is TRBJ2-5, with D maybe TRBD2 (6 bases). V gave up 3 bases and J gave up 2 bases, with 23 bases separating them. The CDR3 totals 18 residues. Germline V gene data show CDR1 as SGHDT and CDR2 as YYEEEE. Written as DNA, the CDR3 is TGTGCCAGCAGCTGGAGGGTCTCGGGAGCGAAGAGGCAAGAGACCCAGTACTTC. It yields the protein CASSWRVSGAKRQETQYF.

This chain uses TRBV13 with TRBJ2-7; 9 positions match TRBD1. The V segment lost 0 bases and the J segment 3 bases; nucleotides outside the gene matches: 0. There are 14 residues in the CDR3. Germline CDR1 reads PRHDT; CDR2 reads FYEKMQ (reference sequence). The CDR3 DNA is TGTGCCAGCAGCTTAGGGACAGGGGGCTACGAGCAGTACTTC. Translation: CASSLGTGGYEQYF.

The chain is built from TRBV23-1 and TRBJ2-5; 14 nucleotides align to TRBD2. TRBV23-1 counts as an open reading frame of uncertain function. The trim removed 0 bases at V and 5 bases at J, leaving 8 bases unmatched. This CDR3 comprises 18 residues. The CDR3 reads CASSQSTGLAGEEETQYF. CDR3 coding DNA: TGCGCCAGCAGTCAATCGACGGGACTAGCGGGAGAGGAGGAGACCCAGTACTTC.

Only a few counts were recorded for this clone. V and J are TRBV1 and TRBJ2-7; TRBD2 is the table's D call, not checked against the DNA. TRBV1 represents a pseudogene. This CDR3 is 16 amino acids long. The CDR3 DNA reads as TGCACCAGCAGCCCCATTAGCGGGACTAGCGGCTACGAGCAGTACTTC. Protein sequence: CTSSPISGTSGYEQYF.

The chain carries TRBV5-4 and TRBJ1-3; D remains unclear. The V end lost 0 bases, the J end lost 0 bases, and 7 bases lay between the germline ends. The CDR3 loop spans 15 amino acids. Germline V gene lookup returns CDR1 SGHNT and CDR2 YYREEE (reference sequence). For the CDR3, the DNA is TGTGCCAGCAGCTTGGACGCAGGCTCTGGAAACACCATATATTTT. Translated, it gives CASSLDAGSGNTIYF.

The V gene is TRBV4-3, the J gene TRBJ2-5, with D maybe TRBD2 (6 bases). CDR3 length: 15 amino acids. V lost 0 bases to trimming and J lost 7 bases, with 15 bases between them. CDR1 is LGHNA, CDR2 YSLEER, per germline. The CDR3 coding sequence is TGCGCCAGCAGCCAAGATCTTACGGGGGTCGGGACCCAGTACTTC. Translation gives CASSQDLTGVGTQYF.

The rearrangement uses TRBV7-2 and TRBJ2-5, with D perhaps TRBD2 (5 bases). CDR3 length equals 13 residues. The ends were cut back, 3 bases at V and 2 bases at J, with 7 bases in the middle. The germline gives CDR1 SGHTA, CDR2 FQGNSA. The CDR3 nucleotides are TGTGCCAGCAGCTTGGGAGATCAAGAGACCCAGTACTTC. The encoded protein is CASSLGDQETQYF.

The CDR3 loop is CASRPSSGGAGEQFF. The CDR3 nucleotides are TGTGCCAGCAGGCCCTCTAGCGGGGGGGCCGGGGAGCAGTTCTTC. V gene TRBV7-2 combines with J gene TRBJ2-1, with TRBD2 identical over 12 bases. With 6 bases clipped from V and 10 bases from J, the junction kept 10 bases outside the gene matches. Germline V gene sequence: CDR1 SGHTA, CDR2 FQGNSA. The CDR3 consists of 15 residues.

This clone has more than one count but fewer than ten. The J gene is TRBJ1-3, the V gene TRBV28; D uncertain. V lost 3 bases and J 0 bases, leaving 12 bases between the germline ends. Germline V lookup: CDR1 MDHEN, CDR2 SYDVKM. The CDR3 contains 16 residues. The CDR3: CASSFHGGGSGNTIYF. DNA of the CDR3: TGTGCCAGCAGTTTCCACGGTGGAGGCTCTGGAAACACCATATATTTT.

The V and J genes are TRBV4-2 and TRBJ2-3; a weak D match, TRBD2 (5 bases). Trimming left V 0 bases short and J 3 bases short, with 16 bases between. Per the germline V gene, CDR1 is LGHNA and CDR2 is YNFKEQ. The CDR3 has 17 residues. The CDR3: CASSQEASAGMTDTQYF. The CDR3 DNA is TGTGCCAGCAGCCAAGAGGCGTCTGCGGGCATGACAGATACGCAGTATTTT.